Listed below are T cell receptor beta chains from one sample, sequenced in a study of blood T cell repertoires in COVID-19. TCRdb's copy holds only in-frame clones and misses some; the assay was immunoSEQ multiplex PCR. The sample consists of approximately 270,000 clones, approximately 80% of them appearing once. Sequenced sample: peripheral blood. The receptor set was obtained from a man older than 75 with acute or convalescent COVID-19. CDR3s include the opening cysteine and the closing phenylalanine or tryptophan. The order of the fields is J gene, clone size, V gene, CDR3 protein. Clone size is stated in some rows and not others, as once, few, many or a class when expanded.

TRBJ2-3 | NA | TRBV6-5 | CASSRDRAFTDTQYF
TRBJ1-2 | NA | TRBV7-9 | CASSIRGNYGYTF
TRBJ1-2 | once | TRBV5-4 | CASSLETDFYGYTF
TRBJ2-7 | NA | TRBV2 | CASTSPRTGAVKQYF
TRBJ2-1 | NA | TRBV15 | CATSPGREGLEQFF
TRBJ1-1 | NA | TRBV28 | CASSFLDRVTEAFF
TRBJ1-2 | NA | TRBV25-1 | CASSEEGRGRGYGYTF
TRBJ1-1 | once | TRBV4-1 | CASSLRQGGDTEAFF
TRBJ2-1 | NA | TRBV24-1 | CATSALDRSNNEQFF
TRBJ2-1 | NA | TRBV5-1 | CASQSGAGGLQFYNEQFF
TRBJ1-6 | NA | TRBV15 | CATSSYTGNDDLHF
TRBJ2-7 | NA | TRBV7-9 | CASSIGLVGEQYF
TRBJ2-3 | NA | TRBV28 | CASTPSSGLATQYF
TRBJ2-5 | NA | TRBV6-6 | CASSPPPRQGYQETQYF
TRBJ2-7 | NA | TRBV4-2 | CASSQKIRAGLGSSYEQYF
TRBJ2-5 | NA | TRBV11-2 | CASSLDTGAETQYF
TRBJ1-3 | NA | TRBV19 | CASSILGGLLSGNTIYF
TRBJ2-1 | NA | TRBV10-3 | CAITSSQGAHNEQFF
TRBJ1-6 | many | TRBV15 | CATSATGYNSPLHF
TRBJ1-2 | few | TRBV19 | CASSYRDSHNYGYTF
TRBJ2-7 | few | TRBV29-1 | CSVVAGDYEQYF
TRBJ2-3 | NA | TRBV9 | CASSGRTGSTDTQYF
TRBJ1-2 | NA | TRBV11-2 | CASSSYDNPGGYTF
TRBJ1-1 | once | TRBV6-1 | CASSDLGRVVTEAFF
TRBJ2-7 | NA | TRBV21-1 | CASKKPGQGALTTCREQYF
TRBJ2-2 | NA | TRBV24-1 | CATSDPGTGTTGELFF
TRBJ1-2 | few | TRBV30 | CAWSVGANYGYTF
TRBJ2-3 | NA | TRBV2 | CASMRQGWGDTQYF
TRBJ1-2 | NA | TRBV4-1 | CASSQGAGTAFYGYTF
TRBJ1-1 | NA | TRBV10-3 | CAISELRAGSTEAFF
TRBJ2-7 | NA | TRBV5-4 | CASSPPGTGKNEQYF
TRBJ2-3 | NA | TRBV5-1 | CASSLAVRRNTQYF
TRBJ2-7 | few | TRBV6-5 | CASSTRTLYEQYF
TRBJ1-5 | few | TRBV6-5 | CASSYSWGGNQPQHF
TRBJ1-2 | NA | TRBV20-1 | CSAQGDYGYTF
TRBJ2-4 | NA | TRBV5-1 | CASSVKTGGENIQYF
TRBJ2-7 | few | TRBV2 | CASSYQWQGGEQYF
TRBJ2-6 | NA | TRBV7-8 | CASTSGRGRRYSGANVLTF
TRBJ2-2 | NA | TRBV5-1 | CASSLTMGGARGTGELFF
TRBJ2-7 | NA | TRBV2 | CASSARQGVYEQYF
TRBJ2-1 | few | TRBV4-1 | CASSQTGVYNEQFF
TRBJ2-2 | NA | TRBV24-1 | CATSDYDRATGELFF
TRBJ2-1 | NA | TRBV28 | CASSSDSSFYNEQFF
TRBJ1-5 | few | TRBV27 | CASSLSGQGGRQPQHF
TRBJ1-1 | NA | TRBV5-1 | CASSLFDGVAEAFF
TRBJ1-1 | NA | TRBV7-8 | CASSSDRNGEAFF
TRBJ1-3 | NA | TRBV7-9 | CASSLVRGVSGNTIYF
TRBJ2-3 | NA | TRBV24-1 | CATSDLGTGRDTQYF
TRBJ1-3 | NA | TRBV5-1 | CASSGTGDSGNTIYF
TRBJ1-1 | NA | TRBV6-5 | CASGESLNTEAFF
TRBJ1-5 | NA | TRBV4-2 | CASSHFSSGPRGQPQHF
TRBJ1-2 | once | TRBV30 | CAYTGTGDYGYTF
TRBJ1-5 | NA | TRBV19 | CASKPDRGSNQPQHF
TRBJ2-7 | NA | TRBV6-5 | CASSPRDRGREQYF
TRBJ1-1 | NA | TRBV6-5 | CAIRTGLNTEAFF